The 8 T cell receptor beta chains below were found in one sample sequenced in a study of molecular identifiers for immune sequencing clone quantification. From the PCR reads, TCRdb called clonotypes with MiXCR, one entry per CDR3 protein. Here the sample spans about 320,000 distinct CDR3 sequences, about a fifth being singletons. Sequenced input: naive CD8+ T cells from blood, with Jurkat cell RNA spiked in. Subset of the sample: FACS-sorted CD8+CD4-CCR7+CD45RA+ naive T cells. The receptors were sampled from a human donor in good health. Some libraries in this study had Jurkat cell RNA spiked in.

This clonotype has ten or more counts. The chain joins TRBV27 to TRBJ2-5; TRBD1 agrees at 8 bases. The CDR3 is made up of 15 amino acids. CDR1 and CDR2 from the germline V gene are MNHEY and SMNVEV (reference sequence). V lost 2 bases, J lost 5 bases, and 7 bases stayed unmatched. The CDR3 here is CASSLRQGLRETQYF. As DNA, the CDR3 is TGTGCCAGCAGTTTAAGACAGGGGTTACGGGAGACCCAGTACTTC.

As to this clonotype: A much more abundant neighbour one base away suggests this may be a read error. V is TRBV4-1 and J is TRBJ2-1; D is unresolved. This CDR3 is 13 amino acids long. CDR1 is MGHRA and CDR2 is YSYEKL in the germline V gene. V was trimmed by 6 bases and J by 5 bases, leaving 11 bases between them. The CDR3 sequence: CASSHSGDNEQFF. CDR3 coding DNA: TGCGCCAGCAGTCACTCAGGAGACAATGAGCAGTTCTTC.

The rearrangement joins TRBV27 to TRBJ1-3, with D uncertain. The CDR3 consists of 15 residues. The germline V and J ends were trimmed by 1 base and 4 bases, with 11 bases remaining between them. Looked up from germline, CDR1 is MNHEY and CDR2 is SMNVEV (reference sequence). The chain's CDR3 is CASSLLGLQGNTIYF. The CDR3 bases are TGTGCCAGCAGTTTATTGGGCCTTCAGGGAAACACCATATATTTT.

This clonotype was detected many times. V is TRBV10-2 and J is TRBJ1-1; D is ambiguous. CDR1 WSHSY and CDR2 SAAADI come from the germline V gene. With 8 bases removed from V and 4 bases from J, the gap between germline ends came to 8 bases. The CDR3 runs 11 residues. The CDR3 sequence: CASGFGTEAFF. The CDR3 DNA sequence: TGCGCCAGCGGGTTTGGCACTGAAGCTTTCTTT.

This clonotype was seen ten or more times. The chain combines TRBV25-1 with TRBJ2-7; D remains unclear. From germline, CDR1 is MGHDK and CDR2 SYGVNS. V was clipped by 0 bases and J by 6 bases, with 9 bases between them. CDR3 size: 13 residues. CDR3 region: CASSEYTVGEQYF. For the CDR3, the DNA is TGTGCCAGCAGTGAATACACGGTGGGCGAGCAGTACTTC.

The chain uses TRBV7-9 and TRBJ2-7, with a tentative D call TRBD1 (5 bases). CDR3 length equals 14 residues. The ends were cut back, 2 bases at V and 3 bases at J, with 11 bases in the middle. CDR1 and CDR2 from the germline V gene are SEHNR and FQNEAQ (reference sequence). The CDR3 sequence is CASSLRSQGYEQYF. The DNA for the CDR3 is TGTGCCAGCAGCTTAAGGTCGCAGGGCTACGAGCAGTACTTC.

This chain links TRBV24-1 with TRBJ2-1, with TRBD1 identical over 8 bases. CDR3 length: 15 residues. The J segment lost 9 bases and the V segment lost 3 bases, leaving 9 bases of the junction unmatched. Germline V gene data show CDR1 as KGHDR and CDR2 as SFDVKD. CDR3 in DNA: TGTGCCACCAGTGATCTAGGACAGGGTACCGGTGAGCAGTTCTTC. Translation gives CATSDLGQGTGEQFF.

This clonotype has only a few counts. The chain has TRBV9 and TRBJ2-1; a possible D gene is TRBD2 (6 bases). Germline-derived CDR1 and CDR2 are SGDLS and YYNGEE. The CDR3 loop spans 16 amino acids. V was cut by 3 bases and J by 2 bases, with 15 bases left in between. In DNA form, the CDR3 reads TGTGCCAGCAGCGCCCAGACTAGTCACCCCTACAATGAGCAGTTCTTC. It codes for CASSAQTSHPYNEQFF.